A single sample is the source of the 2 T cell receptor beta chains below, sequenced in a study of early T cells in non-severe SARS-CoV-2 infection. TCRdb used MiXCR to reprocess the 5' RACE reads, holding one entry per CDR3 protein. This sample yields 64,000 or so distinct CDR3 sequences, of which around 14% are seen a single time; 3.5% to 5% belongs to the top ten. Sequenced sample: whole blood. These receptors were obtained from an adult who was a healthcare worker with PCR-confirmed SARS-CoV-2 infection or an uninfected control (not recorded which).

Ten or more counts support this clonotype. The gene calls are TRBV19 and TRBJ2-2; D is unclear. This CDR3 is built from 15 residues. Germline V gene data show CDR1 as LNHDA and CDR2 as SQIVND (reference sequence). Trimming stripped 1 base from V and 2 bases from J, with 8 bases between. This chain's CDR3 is CASSIGGINTGELFF. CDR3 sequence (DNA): TGTGCCAGTAGTATAGGTGGAATCAACACCGGGGAGCTGTTTTTT.

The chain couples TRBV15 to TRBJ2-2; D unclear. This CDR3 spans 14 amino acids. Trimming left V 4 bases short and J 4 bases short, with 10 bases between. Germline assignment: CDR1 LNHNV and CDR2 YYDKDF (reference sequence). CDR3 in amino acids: CATSNKRRTGELFF. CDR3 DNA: TGTGCCACCAGCAATAAACGGCGCACCGGGGAGCTGTTTTTT.